A single sample is the source of the 7 T cell receptor beta chains below, sequenced in a study of vaccination and CD4 T cells after COVID-19. Cultured CD4+ T cell DNA underwent sequencing with the Oncomine TCR Beta short-read assay. TCRdb ran MiXCR on the PCR reads and lists one entry per CDR3 protein. The sample includes more than 10,000 distinct CDR3 sequences, roughly three fifths of them seen just once. These receptors are not linked to any known antigen. The treatment denotes: roughly 10-day PBMC culture with coronavirus spike peptide pools or control peptides (ViraFEST assay). Sequences were obtained from CD4+ T cells from blood, cultured in vitro. All receptors come from a human donor who had recovered from COVID-19.

The V call is TRBV19, the J call TRBJ1-6, with D tentatively TRBD1 (5 bases). Trimming removed 3 bases at V and 10 bases at J, with 13 bases between. Germline lookup yields CDR1 LNHDA and CDR2 SQIVND (reference sequence). The CDR3 is 14 amino acids. In nucleotides, the CDR3 is TGTGCCAGTAGTATCACCGGGGGGGAATCACCCCTCCACTTT. It codes for CASSITGGESPLHF.

V and J are TRBV15 and TRBJ1-2; the match to TRBD1 covers 7 bases. The CDR3 is made up of 16 amino acids. Looked up from germline, CDR1 is LNHNV and CDR2 is YYDKDF (reference sequence). V dropped 1 base and J dropped 8; count of bases not matched to a gene: 13. The DNA of the CDR3 is TGTGCCACCAGCAGAGGCGGGTTGACAGGGTCAGGAGGCTACACCTTC. This gives the protein CATSRGGLTGSGGYTF.

This clonotype is a singleton in its sample. The chain combines TRBV7-2 with TRBJ1-2; 9 nucleotides line up with TRBD1. Trimming took 5 bases from V and 2 from J; bases not matched to a gene: 3. CDR3 length: 14 amino acids. CDR1 SGHTA and CDR2 FQGNSA come from the germline V gene. CDR3 nucleotide sequence: TGTGCCAGCAGCACCGGGACAGGGAACTATGGCTACACCTTC. Its translation is CASSTGTGNYGYTF.

This chain connects TRBV5-1 to TRBJ1-1; 7 bases fit TRBD1. Germline V gene data show CDR1 as SGHRS and CDR2 as YFSETQ. V lost 0 bases to trimming and J lost 2 bases; unmatched junction nucleotides: 4. The CDR3 covers 15 residues. The CDR3, as DNA: TGCGCCAGCAGCTTGGTAGCAGGGGGAAACACTGAAGCTTTCTTT. Its translation is CASSLVAGGNTEAFF.

The rearrangement uses TRBV20-1 and TRBJ1-2; D possibly corresponds to TRBD1 (5 bases). Trimming removed 0 bases at V and 4 bases at J, with 21 bases between. The CDR3 runs 17 residues. Germline CDR1 DFQATT, CDR2 SNEGSKA (reference sequence). The CDR3 DNA reads as TGCAGTGCTAGAGACATTTACCGGGACTATAGAGCCTATGGCTACACCTTC. This codes for CSARDIYRDYRAYGYTF.

The V call is TRBV4-3, the J call TRBJ2-7; D perhaps matches TRBD1 (5 bases). The V gene's germline CDR1 is LGHNA and CDR2 YSLEER. CDR3 length: 14 residues. Trimming shortened V by 4 bases and J by 2 bases, and 12 bases separated the two germline ends. The CDR3 nucleotides read TGCGCCAGCAGCCTCCTTAGGGGAACCTACGAGCAGTACTTC. It yields the protein CASSLLRGTYEQYF.

This clonotype has only a few counts. This chain's CDR3 is CASSPTSGSTGELFF. The CDR3 bases are TGTGCCAGCAGCCCCACTAGCGGGAGTACCGGGGAGCTGTTTTTT. The chain is built from TRBV11-3 and TRBJ2-2; TRBD2 matches 11 bases. The ends lost 5 bases at V and 5 bases at J; junction bases unmatched: 4. Germline lookup yields CDR1 SGHNT and CDR2 YENEEA. CDR3 length: 15 residues.